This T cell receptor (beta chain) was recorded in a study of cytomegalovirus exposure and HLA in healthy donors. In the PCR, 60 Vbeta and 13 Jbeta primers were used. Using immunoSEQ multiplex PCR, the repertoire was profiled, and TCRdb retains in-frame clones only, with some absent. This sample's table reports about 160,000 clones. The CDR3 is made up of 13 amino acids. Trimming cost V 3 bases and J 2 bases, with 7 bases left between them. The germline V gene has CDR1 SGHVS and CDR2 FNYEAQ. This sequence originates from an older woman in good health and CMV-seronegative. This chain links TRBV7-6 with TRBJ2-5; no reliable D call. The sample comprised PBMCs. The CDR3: CASSLRLQETQYF. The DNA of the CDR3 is TGTGCCAGCAGCTTGCGGCTACAAGAGACCCAGTACTTC. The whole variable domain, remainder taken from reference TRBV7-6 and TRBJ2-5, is GAGVSQSPRYKVTKRGQDVALRCDPISGHVSLYWYRQALGQGPEFLTYFNYEAQQDKSGLPNDRFSAERPEGSISTLTIQRTEQRDSAMYRCASSLRLQETQYFGPGTRLLVL.